This T cell receptor beta chain stems from a study of T cells in Graves' hyperthyroidism and ophthalmopathy. Study findings and constraints: Most clonotypes that expanded in the thyroid above 0.001 also showed up in blood.

In its sample, this clonotype was seen a few times. Its antigen remains unidentified. The CDR3 consists of 18 residues. V shed 5 bases and J shed 2 bases, with 23 bases lying between them. CDR1 is SEHNR and CDR2 is FQNEAQ in the germline V gene (reference sequence). Each patient was aged 18 to 65 and had newly diagnosed hyperthyroidism of under 2 months' duration. There were TCR beta CDR3 regions amplified from RNA transcripts. First-round RT-PCR of the TCR CDR3 relied on the HTBI primer set. TCRdb re-derived calls from the multiplex PCR reads in MiXCR, one entry per CDR3 protein. The sample consists of 110,000 to 150,000 distinct CDR3 sequences, less than 25% of them appearing once.

Material for sequencing was blood. The rearrangement links TRBV7-9 to TRBJ2-3; D is tentatively TRBD1 or TRBD2 (5 bases each). This TCR was recovered from a woman aged 45-59 years with Graves' hyperthyroidism that later progressed to Graves' ophthalmopathy. CDR3 DNA sequence: TGTGCCAGCAGCAACAGCGGTGGGCCGGGACGGAACACAGATACGCAGTATTTT. This gives the protein CASSNSGGPGRNTDTQYF.